This T cell receptor (beta chain) was captured by sequencing in a study of blood T cell repertoires in COVID-19. Study-wide context: Acute and convalescent COVID-19 samples came from the United States, Italy and Spain. PBMCs, B-cell-depleted T cells, or T cells were the source of the cDNA or gDNA that made up the material.

Per the authors' pipeline: From reference gene primer amplification, estimates of nucleated cell counts were derived. The method was immunoSEQ multiplex PCR; TCRdb's version includes in-frame clones alone and lacks a portion of them. V, J and clone size are those of that table, while D and trimming were read from the DNA. The sample carries 240,000 or so clones, around 90% recorded once. The CDR3 length is 14 residues. The trim removed 4 bases at V and 3 bases at J, leaving 2 bases unmatched. Germline V gene sequence: CDR1 SGHVS, CDR2 FNYEAQ. This receptor was taken from a young woman with acute or convalescent COVID-19. The V and J genes are TRBV7-6 and TRBJ2-7; 11 nucleotides agree with TRBD2. The sequencing input was peripheral blood. The DNA of the CDR3 is TGTGCCAGCAGCTCCGGGACTAGCGGCTACGAGCAGTACTTC. Protein sequence: CASSSGTSGYEQYF.